The present T cell receptor beta chain was sequenced within a study of neurological immune-mediated disorders (dated by TCRdb to the late 2010s). For the wider study: Among the approximately 35 multiple sclerosis patients, relapsing-remitting MS was present in 31 and secondary progressive MS was present in 3. Using UMI-based sequencing, the study compared peripheral blood TCR-beta repertoires from patients with HTLV-I-associated myelopathy (HAM/TSP), patients with multiple sclerosis, and healthy controls. Longitudinal samples, technical triplicates and paired sorted CD4+ and CD8+ T-cell subsets, alongside PBMC samples, were included among the approximately 110 TCR-beta libraries. The cohort comprised about 71 subjects: some 15 HAM/TSP patients, around 34 multiple sclerosis patients and around 20 healthy controls.

A word on this clonotype: No cognate antigen has been identified for it. Just one base apart from a much larger clone, this may be a read error. Because it lacks the conserved phenylalanine or tryptophan at the end, this CDR3 is likely a read error.

Study-wide conclusions, independent of this receptor: In a phylogenetic analysis, the repertoires of 18 out of 34 MS patients fell into a single cluster of related CDR3 sequences, pointing to a possible signature at the repertoire level. The highest TCR clonal expansion was observed in HAM/TSP patients, whereas the lowest was observed in MS patients, even when compared with healthy controls. No identical CDR3 amino acid sequences were shared among expanded clones across subjects, suggesting private TCR-beta repertoires in all groups. No clinical or MRI features were associated with the MS cluster, and the authors said that larger cohorts are needed.

V loses 2 bases, J loses 5 bases, and the germline ends lie 13 bases apart. As encoded in the germline V gene (reference sequence), CDR1 is GTSNPN while CDR2 is SVGIG. The CDR3 length equals 14 residues, ends included. The read is trimmed to its CDR3 DNA, 42 bases read in frame from base 1. cDNA was synthesized by template-switch 5'RACE using a primer carrying a 10-nucleotide random unique molecular identifier by which each TCR transcript was tagged. Each sequencing run produced over 160 million TCR-beta sequences covering 15-18 subjects. The RNeasy kit was used to extract total RNA. TCR-beta VDJ regions were amplified with primers for the TCR constant region and the 5'RACE anchor, using the KAPA Real-time Library Amplification kit. A first PCR added sample indexes and Illumina adaptors, and a second PCR then raised library yield. After Ampure bead purification, the roughly 650 bp TCR product was size-selected on a 2% E-gel SizeSelection system. Before pooling, library quality was assessed on a Bioanalyzer, concentration was determined with Qubit, and library quantification was performed with the Kapa Library Quantification kit. An Illumina HiSeq 2500 sequenced the libraries paired-end 2 x 150 bp. To increase sequence diversity, about 23-30% phiX was spiked into each library pool. Per the source publication's procedure: The quality-filtered reads were processed with the UMI-based MiGEC pipeline, whose error correction step removed more than 90% of the raw TCR sequences. IMGT germline references were used for aligning VDJ genes, and each clonotype was defined as a unique CDR3 amino acid sequence together with its V-J genes. Clonal expansion, Shannon diversity and CDR3 relatedness were evaluated with VDJtools (CalcPairwiseDistances, ClusterSamples), while phylogenetic trees were built in CLCbio workbench. Expanded clones were defined as having at least 8 unique UMIs, based on coefficient-of-variation modelling across technical triplicates. TCRdb reran the public reads through fastp at Q25 and MiXCR, keeping productive beta chains. All rows with the same CDR3 protein become a single entry with the most common DNA and genes. V and J calls and clone size were set by TCRdb, not the authors. The sample includes about 65,000 distinct CDR3 sequences, with over 4% observed a single time. The top ten hold more than 2.5% of the sample.

Unsorted PBMC libraries were generated from 2 million PBMCs stored in RNAlater at -80 °C until RNA extraction. Multiple sclerosis patients were enrolled in a US clinical protocol evaluating disease progression by magnetic resonance imaging. Peripheral blood was subjected to Ficoll-Hypaque density gradient centrifugation to isolate PBMCs, which were then cryopreserved in liquid nitrogen. This sequence originates from a man between 50 and 59 years old with multiple sclerosis. The receptor chain draws on TRBV30 and TRBJ2-1; the D gene cannot be named for sure. The sample was PBMCs. The sequence in DNA is TGTGCCTGGAGTCGCCGGGCAGGCCACAATGAGCAGTTCCTC. The resulting protein is CAWSRRAGHNEQFL.